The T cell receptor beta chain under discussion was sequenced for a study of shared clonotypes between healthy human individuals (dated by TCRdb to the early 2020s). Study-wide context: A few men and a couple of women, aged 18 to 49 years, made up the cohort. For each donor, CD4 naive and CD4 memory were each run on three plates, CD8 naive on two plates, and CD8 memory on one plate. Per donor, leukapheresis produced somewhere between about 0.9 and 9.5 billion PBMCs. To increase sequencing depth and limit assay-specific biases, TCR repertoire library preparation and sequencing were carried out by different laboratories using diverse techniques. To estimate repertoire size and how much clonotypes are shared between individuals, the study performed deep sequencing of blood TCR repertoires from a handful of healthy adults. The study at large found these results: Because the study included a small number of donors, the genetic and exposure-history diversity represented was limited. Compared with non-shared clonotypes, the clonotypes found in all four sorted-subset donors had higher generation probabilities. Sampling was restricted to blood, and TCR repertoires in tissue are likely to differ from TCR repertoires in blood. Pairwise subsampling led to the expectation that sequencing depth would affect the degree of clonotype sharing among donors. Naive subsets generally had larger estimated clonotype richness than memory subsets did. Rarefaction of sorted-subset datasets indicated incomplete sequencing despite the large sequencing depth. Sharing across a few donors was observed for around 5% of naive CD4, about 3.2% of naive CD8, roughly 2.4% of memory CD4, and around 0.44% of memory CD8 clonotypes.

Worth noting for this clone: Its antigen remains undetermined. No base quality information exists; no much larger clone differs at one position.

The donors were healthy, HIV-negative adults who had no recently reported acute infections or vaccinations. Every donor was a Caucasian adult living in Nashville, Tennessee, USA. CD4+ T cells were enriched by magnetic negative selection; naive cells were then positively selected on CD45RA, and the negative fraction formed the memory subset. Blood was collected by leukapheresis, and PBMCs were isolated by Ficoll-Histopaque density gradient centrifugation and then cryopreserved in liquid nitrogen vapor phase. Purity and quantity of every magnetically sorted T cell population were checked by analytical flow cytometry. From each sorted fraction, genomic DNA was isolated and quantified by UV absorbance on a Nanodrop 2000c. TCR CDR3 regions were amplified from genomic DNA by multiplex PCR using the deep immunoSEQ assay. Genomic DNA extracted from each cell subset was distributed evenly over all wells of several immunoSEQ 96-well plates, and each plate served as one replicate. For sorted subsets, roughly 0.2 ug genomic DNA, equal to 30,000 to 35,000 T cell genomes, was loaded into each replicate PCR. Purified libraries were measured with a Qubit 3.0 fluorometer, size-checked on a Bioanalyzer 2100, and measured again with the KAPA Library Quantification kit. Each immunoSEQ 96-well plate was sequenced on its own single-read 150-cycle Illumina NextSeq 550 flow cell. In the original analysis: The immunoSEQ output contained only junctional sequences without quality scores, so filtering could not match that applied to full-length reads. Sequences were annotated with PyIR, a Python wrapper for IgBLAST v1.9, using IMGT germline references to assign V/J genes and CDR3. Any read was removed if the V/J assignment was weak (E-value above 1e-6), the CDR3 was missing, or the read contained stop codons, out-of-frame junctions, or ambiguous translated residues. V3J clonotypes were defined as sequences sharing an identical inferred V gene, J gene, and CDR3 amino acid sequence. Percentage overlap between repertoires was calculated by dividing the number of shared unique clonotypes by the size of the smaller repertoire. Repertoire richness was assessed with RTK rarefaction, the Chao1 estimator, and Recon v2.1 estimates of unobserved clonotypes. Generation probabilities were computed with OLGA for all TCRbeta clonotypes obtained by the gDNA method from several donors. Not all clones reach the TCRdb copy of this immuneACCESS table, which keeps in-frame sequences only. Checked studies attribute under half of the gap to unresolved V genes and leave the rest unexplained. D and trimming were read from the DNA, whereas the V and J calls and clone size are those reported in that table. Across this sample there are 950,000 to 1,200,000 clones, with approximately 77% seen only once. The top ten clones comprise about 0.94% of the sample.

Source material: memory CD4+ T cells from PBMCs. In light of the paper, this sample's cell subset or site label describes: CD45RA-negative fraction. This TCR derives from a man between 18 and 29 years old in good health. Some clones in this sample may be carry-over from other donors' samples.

The sequenced DNA: TGTGCCAGCAGTGACCTGGGGCTAGCGGGAAGTGGTCCAGATACGCAGTATTTT. It codes for CASSDLGLAGSGPDTQYF. The sequence links TRBV6-1 to TRBJ2-3; a stretch of 9 junction bases matches TRBD2. Counted from cysteine to phenylalanine, this CDR3 has 18 amino acids. Only the CDR3 region is kept as DNA, spanning 54 bases read in frame from base 1. Reading the germline V gene gives CDR1 MNHNS and CDR2 SASEGT. V is trimmed back by 3 bases and J by 4 bases, and the junction contains 14 bases that no gene match accounts for.